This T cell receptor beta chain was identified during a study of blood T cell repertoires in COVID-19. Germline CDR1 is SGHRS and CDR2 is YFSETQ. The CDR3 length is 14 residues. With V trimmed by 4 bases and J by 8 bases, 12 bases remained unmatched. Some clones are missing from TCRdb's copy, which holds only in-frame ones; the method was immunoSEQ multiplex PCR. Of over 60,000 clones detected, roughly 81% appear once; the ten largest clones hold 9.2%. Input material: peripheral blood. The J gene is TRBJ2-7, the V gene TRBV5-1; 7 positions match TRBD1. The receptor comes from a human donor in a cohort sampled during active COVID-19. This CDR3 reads CASSTGQDSAKQYF. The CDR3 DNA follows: TGCGCCAGCAGCACCGGACAGGACTCCGCCAAGCAGTACTTC.